The 15 T cell receptor beta chains reported below all come from one sample, sequenced in a study of regulatory T cells in long-lasting Graves disease. Library construction for TCR beta used iRepertoire HTBI primers and Arm-PCR of CDR3 regions. TCRdb fed the multiplex PCR reads into MiXCR, producing one record per CDR3 protein. In the table there are roughly 250,000 distinct CDR3 sequences, about 18% of which are singletons. The sample's time point: newly diagnosed GD, antithyroid drugs for less than 3 months. RNA isolated from PBMCs was used to make the TCR library. The same data also went into a second study, on T cells in Graves' hyperthyroidism and ophthalmopathy.

Here the sequenced sample was peripheral blood mononuclear cells (PBMCs), taken at new diagnosis, from a patient treated with antithyroid drugs. The receptors come from a woman between 25 and 40 years old with Graves disease.

This chain links TRBV6-2 or TRBV6-3 with TRBJ2-1; 10 nucleotides line up with TRBD2. CDR1 and CDR2 (germline): MNHEY, SVGEGT. J was trimmed by 0 bases and V by 4 bases; bases with no gene match: 9. This CDR3 is built from 18 residues. CDR3 region: CASSSSGTSVYSYNEQFF. DNA of the CDR3: TGTGCCAGCAGTTCCTCCGGGACTAGCGTCTACTCCTACAATGAGCAGTTCTTC.

This clonotype was observed at least ten times. The chain is built from TRBV2 and TRBJ1-2; D remains ambiguous. CDR3 length: 14 amino acids. Germline assignment: CDR1 SNHLY and CDR2 FYNNEI. Trimming removed 2 bases at V and 5 bases at J, with 12 bases between. DNA of the CDR3: TGTGCCAGCAGTGAAACCAGCTTTCAGTATGGCTACACCTTC. Translated, it gives CASSETSFQYGYTF.

This clonotype was seen many times. This chain links TRBV3-1 with TRBJ2-3; D is ambiguous. Between the trimmed V and J ends, which lost 5 bases and 0 bases, there was a span of 9 bases. CDR1 is LGHDT and CDR2 is YNNKEL in the germline V gene (reference sequence). The CDR3 extends over 14 amino acids. The CDR3 nucleotides read TGTGCCAGCAGCGCCGCACTAAGCACAGATACGCAGTATTTT. It specifies CASSAALSTDTQYF.

This clonotype was detected only a few times. This sequence joins TRBV29-1 and TRBJ2-3; TRBD2 aligns across 9 bases. V trimming: 2 bases; J trimming: 5 bases; junction bases outside the gene matches: 8. This CDR3 spans 15 amino acids. Germline assignment: CDR1 SQVTM and CDR2 ANQGSEA. The CDR3 DNA reads TGCAGCGTTGAAACGGCGACACTAGCGGGAGATACGCAGTATTTT. This sequence encodes CSVETATLAGDTQYF.

This clonotype was detected many times. The chain couples TRBV6-2 or TRBV6-3 to TRBJ2-5; maybe TRBD1 (6 bases). Looked up from germline, CDR1 is MNHEY and CDR2 is SVGEGT. This CDR3 has 14 residues. Trimming removed 3 bases at V and 3 bases at J, with 11 bases between. CDR3 in amino acids: CASSYYRTEETQYF. The DNA of the CDR3 is TGTGCCAGCAGTTATTATCGGACAGAAGAGACCCAGTACTTC.

This clonotype has just a few counts. The rearrangement links TRBV7-2 to TRBJ1-5; unclear D gene. From germline, CDR1 is SGHTA and CDR2 FQGNSA. This CDR3 has 14 residues. V was cut by 5 bases and J by 7 bases, with 15 bases left in between. The CDR3 coding sequence is TGTGCCAGCAGCCCAGTCGGGGTTTGGCAGCCCCAGCATTTT. Translation gives CASSPVGVWQPQHF.

The table lists this clonotype with many counts. The chain joins TRBV12-3 or TRBV12-4 to TRBJ1-5; 8 positions match TRBD1. V gave up 4 bases and J gave up 0 bases; unmatched junction bases: 11. This CDR3 region has 18 residues. The CDR3 sequence is CASSSRMTGVGSNQPQHF. The DNA for the CDR3 is TGTGCCAGCAGTTCCCGAATGACAGGGGTCGGTAGCAATCAGCCCCAGCATTTT.

This clonotype was recorded many times. CDR3 nucleotides: TGCGCCAGCAGCCCGGGACTCTCGAGGTACAATGAGCAGTTCTTC. It is translated as CASSPGLSRYNEQFF. The rearrangement uses TRBV5-1 and TRBJ2-1, with a weak D call TRBD2 (6 bases). Germline V gene lookup returns CDR1 SGHRS and CDR2 YFSETQ. Trimming removed 4 bases from V and 4 bases from J, with 15 bases in between. This CDR3 has 15 residues.

This clonotype was counted many times. The chain is built from TRBV12-3 or TRBV12-4 and TRBJ1-1; the D gene is possibly TRBD1 (6 bases). Trimming took off 6 bases at V and 8 bases at J, with 13 bases between the two ends. The CDR3 has 12 amino acids. This chain's CDR3 is CASRRGVVEAFF. The CDR3 DNA sequence: TGTGCCAGCAGGAGGGGGGTGGTGGAAGCTTTCTTT.

With respect to this clonotype: With a far larger clone one base away, a read error is the likely cause. The V and J genes are TRBV10-3 and TRBJ1-1, with D possibly TRBD1 on 5 matching bases. The CDR3 runs to 13 residues. V lost 5 bases to trimming and J lost 11 bases, with 18 bases between them. Germline values: CDR1 ENHRY, CDR2 SYGVKD. CDR3 sequence: CAISRGTRIGAFF. The CDR3, as DNA: TGTGCCATCAGTCGAGGGACTCGAATTGGGGCTTTCTTT.

In this sample, this clonotype turned up many times. The V gene is TRBV4-1, the J gene TRBJ2-3, with no clear D. Deletions cut 6 bases from V and 0 bases from J, with 13 bases between. The germline gives CDR1 MGHRA, CDR2 YSYEKL. CDR3 size: 15 residues. The CDR3, as DNA: TGCGCCAGCAGGTTGAGCATTCCTAGCACAGATACGCAGTATTTT. Protein product: CASRLSIPSTDTQYF.

Ten or more counts support this clonotype. The chain links TRBV6-1 to TRBJ1-4; D is perhaps TRBD1 (6 bases). CDR1 is MNHNS, CDR2 SASEGT, per germline. Trimming took off 5 bases at V and 3 bases at J, with 13 bases between the two ends. This CDR3 comprises 15 residues. The CDR3: CASSLHRAANEKLFF. The CDR3 nucleotides are TGTGCCAGCAGTCTCCACAGGGCGGCTAATGAAAAACTGTTTTTT.

This clonotype was recorded at least ten times. The rearrangement joins TRBV12-3 or TRBV12-4 to TRBJ1-1, with D unclear. The ends were cut back, 3 bases at V and 5 bases at J, with 10 bases in the middle. This CDR3 is 13 amino acids long. The CDR3 is CASSFMEGTEAFF. For the CDR3, the DNA is TGTGCCAGCAGTTTCATGGAGGGTACTGAAGCTTTCTTT.

This clonotype was recorded many times. The chain links TRBV9 to TRBJ1-1; D unclear. The CDR3 is made up of 15 amino acids. Germline CDR1 SGDLS, CDR2 YYNGEE. Trimming took off 0 bases at V and 0 bases at J, with 9 bases between the two ends. The CDR3 is CASSVALSLNTEAFF. CDR3 bases: TGTGCCAGCAGCGTAGCTCTAAGTTTGAACACTGAAGCTTTCTTT.

In its sample, this clonotype was seen many times. The chain joins TRBV19 to TRBJ2-5; D unresolved. Trimming stripped 6 bases from V and 5 bases from J, with 13 bases between. This CDR3 is built from 13 residues. Germline CDR1 and CDR2: LNHDA and SQIVND (reference sequence). For the CDR3, the DNA is TGTGCCAGTAGCAACACCGTGTGGGAGACCCAGTACTTC. Amino acid sequence: CASSNTVWETQYF.